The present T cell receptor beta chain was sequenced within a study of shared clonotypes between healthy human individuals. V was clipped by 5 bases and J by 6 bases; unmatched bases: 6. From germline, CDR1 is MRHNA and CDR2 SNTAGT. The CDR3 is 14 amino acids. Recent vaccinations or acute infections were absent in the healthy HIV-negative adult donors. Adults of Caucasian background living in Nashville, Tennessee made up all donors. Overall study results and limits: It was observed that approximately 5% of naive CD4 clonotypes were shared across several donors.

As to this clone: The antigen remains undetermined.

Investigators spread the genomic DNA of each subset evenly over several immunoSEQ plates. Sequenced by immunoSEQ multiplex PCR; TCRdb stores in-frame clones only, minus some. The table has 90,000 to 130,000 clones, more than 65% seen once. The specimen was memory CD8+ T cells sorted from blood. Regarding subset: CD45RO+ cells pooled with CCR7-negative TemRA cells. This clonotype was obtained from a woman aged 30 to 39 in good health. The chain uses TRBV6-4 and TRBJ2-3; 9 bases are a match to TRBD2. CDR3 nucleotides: TGTGCCAGCAGTAGCGGGAGGACCCCGGATACGCAGTATTTT. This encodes CASSSGRTPDTQYF.